A selection of T cell receptor beta chains follows, all from one sample in a study of T cell responses to AZD1222 COVID-19 vaccine. Profiling relied on immunoSEQ multiplex PCR, and the TCRdb table lists in-frame clones only, not all of them. The repertoire includes approximately 160,000 clones, around 88% of them detected once, and approximately 2.1% sits in the top ten. The input for sequencing was peripheral blood, taken on day 0 of AZD1222 vaccination. These receptors originate from an adult in good health. CDR3s include the opening cysteine and the closing phenylalanine or tryptophan. D genes are given only for firm matches. Rows give clone size only sometimes, using once, few, many, or a class for an expanded clone.

clone_size	v_call	j_call	d_call	cdr3_nt	cdr3_aa
-	TRBV28	TRBJ2-7	-	TGTGCCAGCGCAAAGACAGGAGGGTCCTACGAGCAGTACTTC	CASAKTGGSYEQYF
few	TRBV6-2/TRBV6-3	TRBJ2-6	TRBD1	TGTGCCAGCAGCCACGACAGGGCTGGGGCCAACGTCCTGACTTTC	CASSHDRAGANVLTF
few	TRBV20-1	TRBJ1-2	-	TGCAGTGCCCTAGAGGACTATGGCTACACCTTC	CSALEDYGYTF
-	TRBV9	TRBJ2-7	-	TGTGCCAGCTCGCCATACTTCAACTCCTACGAGCAGTACTTC	CASSPYFNSYEQYF
-	TRBV25-1	TRBJ2-7	-	TGTGCCAGCACCGCCGGGGCCTCCTACGAGCAGTACTTC	CASTAGASYEQYF
once	TRBV30	TRBJ2-3	-	TGTGCCTGGAGTACAGGGACAGATACGCAGTATTTT	CAWSTGTDTQYF
-	TRBV7-8	TRBJ2-7	-	TGTGCCAGCAGCTTAGCGGGGGGGGCCACATACGAGCAGTACTTC	CASSLAGGATYEQYF
-	TRBV18	TRBJ2-4	TRBD2	TGTGCCAGCTCAAGGACTAGCGGGAGGGAGAGCAAAAACATTCAGTACTTC	CASSRTSGRESKNIQYF
-	TRBV19	TRBJ2-4	TRBD2	TGTGCCAGTAGGGGACTAGCGGGAGCCAAAAACATTCAGTACTTC	CASRGLAGAKNIQYF
-	TRBV3-1/TRBV3-2	TRBJ1-1	-	TGTGCCAGCAGCCAAGGGGATAACACTGAAGCTTTCTTT	CASSQGDNTEAFF
once	TRBV7-2	TRBJ1-1	-	TGTGCCAGCAGTCCCCCAGGGATGACGGCTTTCTTT	CASSPPGMTAFF
once	TRBV7-2	TRBJ1-5	TRBD1	TGTGCCAGCAGCTCATCAGGGGACAGGGGTCAGCCCCAGCATTTT	CASSSSGDRGQPQHF
-	TRBV29-1	TRBJ1-3	-	TGCAGCGGCTTAGAAGTGGCTGGAAACACCATATATTTT	CSGLEVAGNTIYF
-	TRBV3-1/TRBV3-2	TRBJ2-2	TRBD1	TGTGCCAGCAGCCTCCGACAGGGGCTCAACACCGGGGAGCTGTTTTTT	CASSLRQGLNTGELFF
-	TRBV27	TRBJ1-1	-	TGTGCCAGCAGTTTCAGGGCCGGGAACACTGAAGCTTTCTTT	CASSFRAGNTEAFF
once	TRBV5-1	TRBJ1-1	-	TGCGCCAGCAGCTTGGATGCGAGCCGGACTGAAGCTTTCTTT	CASSLDASRTEAFF
-	TRBV6-5	TRBJ2-2	-	TGTGCCAGCAATCCTCGAGTACCGGACAGCCGGGAGCTGTTTTTT	CASNPRVPDSRELFF
-	TRBV4-3	TRBJ1-2	-	TGCGCCAGCAGTAGGACCCTAGAGGATGGCTACACCTTC	CASSRTLEDGYTF
-	TRBV30	TRBJ2-3	TRBD1	TGTGCCTGGACCAAAGGACAGGGTAGCACAGATACGCAGTATTTT	CAWTKGQGSTDTQYF
-	TRBV11-3	TRBJ2-1	-	TGTGCCAGCAGCTTAGGGTGGGCCAACAATGAGCAGTTCTTC	CASSLGWANNEQFF
-	TRBV6-4	TRBJ2-3	-	TGTGCCAGCAGTGACAGAGGACGCACAGATACGCAGTATTTT	CASSDRGRTDTQYF
-	TRBV14	TRBJ1-3	-	TGTGCCAGCAGCCAAGTCTTCGGACAGACATCTGGAAACACCATATATTTT	CASSQVFGQTSGNTIYF
-	TRBV30	TRBJ1-1	TRBD1	TGTGCCTCGCAACAGGGGGCGGTTTTCTTT	CASQQGAVFF
once	TRBV12-3/TRBV12-4	TRBJ2-1	-	TGTGCCAGCACCCCACCGGGGGCAAATGAGCAGTTCTTC	CASTPPGANEQFF
-	TRBV2	TRBJ2-7	-	TGTGCCAGCAGTGAAGCGCTTTGGCAGGACTCCTACGAGCAGTACTTC	CASSEALWQDSYEQYF
-	TRBV29-1	TRBJ2-7	TRBD1	TGCAGCGTTAGGACAGGGGCCTACGAGCAGTACTTC	CSVRTGAYEQYF
-	TRBV9	TRBJ1-4	TRBD1	TGTGCCAGCAGCGTAGGGTTGACAGGGTGGGAAAAACTGTTTTTT	CASSVGLTGWEKLFF
-	TRBV4-1	TRBJ2-2	-	TGCGCCAGCAGCCAAGACGGGTATCCCGGGGAGCTGTTTTTT	CASSQDGYPGELFF
few	TRBV6-2/TRBV6-3	TRBJ1-4	-	TGTGCCAGCAGTAGCTCCTGGGGGCATGAAAAACTGTTTTTT	CASSSSWGHEKLFF
-	TRBV7-9	TRBJ1-5	-	TGTGCCAGCAGCCCATCCTACGGGCCCCAGCATTTT	CASSPSYGPQHF
-	TRBV19	TRBJ1-1	-	TGTGCCAGTAACCCCGGGATTGGAGCTTTCTTT	CASNPGIGAFF
-	TRBV6-5	TRBJ1-2	-	TGTGCCAGCAGTTACTCAGGCATCGTCCTCTATGGCTACACCTTC	CASSYSGIVLYGYTF
-	TRBV4-2	TRBJ1-1	-	TGTGCCAGCAGCCCGGACAGATATTACACTGAAGCTTTCTTT	CASSPDRYYTEAFF
-	TRBV14	TRBJ1-2	TRBD1	TGTGCCAGCAGCCAAGATCGGGGACAGGGGATGGGCTACACCTTC	CASSQDRGQGMGYTF
-	TRBV18	TRBJ2-6	-	TGTGCCAGCTCACCCCTCTCTGGGGCCAACGTCCTGACTTTC	CASSPLSGANVLTF
-	TRBV12-3/TRBV12-4	TRBJ1-6	-	TGTGCCAGCAGTTTGAGGCAGGAATCACCCCTCCACTTT	CASSLRQESPLHF
-	TRBV14	TRBJ2-6	-	TGTGCCAGCACGCCAAGTCTCGCCTCTGGGGCCAACGTCCTGACTTTC	CASTPSLASGANVLTF
-	TRBV4-3	TRBJ2-1	-	TGCGCCAGCAGCCAAGCAAGGGCCAATGAGCAGTTCTTC	CASSQARANEQFF
-	TRBV5-6	TRBJ2-7	TRBD1	TGTGCCAGCAGCTTCACCGGGACAGGGGACTACGAGCAGTACTTC	CASSFTGTGDYEQYF
-	TRBV5-1	TRBJ1-4	TRBD1	TGCGCCAGCAGCTTAAGGGGGCGGAGTGAAAAACTGTTTTTT	CASSLRGRSEKLFF
-	TRBV7-2	TRBJ1-1	-	TGTGCCAGCAGCCCTATCCTGAACACTGAAGCTTTCTTT	CASSPILNTEAFF
-	TRBV11-3	TRBJ1-6	TRBD1	TGTGCCAGCAGGATGACAGGGGCTAATTCACCCCTCCACTTT	CASRMTGANSPLHF
-	TRBV29-1	TRBJ2-2	-	TGCAGCGTTGAAGCGCCCCGGGGACACTCGAACACCGGGGAGCTGTTTTTT	CSVEAPRGHSNTGELFF
-	TRBV6-5	TRBJ2-7	-	TGTGCCAGCAGTTACTCCGCAGGGACCCCCTACGAGCAGTACTTC	CASSYSAGTPYEQYF
-	TRBV29-1	TRBJ2-5	-	TGCAGCGTTGAACCACAAGAGACCCAGTACTTC	CSVEPQETQYF
-	TRBV6-2/TRBV6-3	TRBJ1-6	-	TGTGCCAGCAGTGATCGTCGGGGCGTCGATTCACCCCTCCACTTT	CASSDRRGVDSPLHF
-	TRBV29-1	TRBJ1-3	-	TGCAGCGTTGAAGATCGCGGGGGCGAACTACCGAACACCATATATTTT	CSVEDRGGELPNTIYF
-	TRBV19	TRBJ1-2	-	TGTGCCACCAGGGGAGGAGGGAACTATGGCTACACCTTC	CATRGGGNYGYTF
-	TRBV18	TRBJ1-1	-	TGTGCCAGCTCACCAAATCAGGGCCCCATCACTGAAGCTTTCTTT	CASSPNQGPITEAFF
once	TRBV19	TRBJ1-5	TRBD1	TGTGCCAGTATTGGGACAGGAGTTCTAGGCAATCAGCCCCAGCATTTT	CASIGTGVLGNQPQHF
-	TRBV7-3	TRBJ2-3	-	TGTGCCAGCAGCGCCGGAAACAGGAACACAGATACGCAGTATTTT	CASSAGNRNTDTQYF
-	TRBV5-1	TRBJ1-4	TRBD1	TGCGCCAGCAGCCGCGGGGACAGGGTGTATGAAAAACTGTTTTTT	CASSRGDRVYEKLFF
-	TRBV6-1	TRBJ1-1	-	TGTGCCAGCAGTGAAGAGAGGGCCGGCACTGAAGCTTTCTTT	CASSEERAGTEAFF
-	TRBV30	TRBJ1-2	-	TGTGCCTGGAGGGACTTTAGGGGTGCCTACTATGGCTACACCTTC	CAWRDFRGAYYGYTF
-	TRBV6-5	TRBJ1-1	TRBD1	TGTGCCAGCAGTCGACAGGGTGAAGCTTTCTTT	CASSRQGEAFF